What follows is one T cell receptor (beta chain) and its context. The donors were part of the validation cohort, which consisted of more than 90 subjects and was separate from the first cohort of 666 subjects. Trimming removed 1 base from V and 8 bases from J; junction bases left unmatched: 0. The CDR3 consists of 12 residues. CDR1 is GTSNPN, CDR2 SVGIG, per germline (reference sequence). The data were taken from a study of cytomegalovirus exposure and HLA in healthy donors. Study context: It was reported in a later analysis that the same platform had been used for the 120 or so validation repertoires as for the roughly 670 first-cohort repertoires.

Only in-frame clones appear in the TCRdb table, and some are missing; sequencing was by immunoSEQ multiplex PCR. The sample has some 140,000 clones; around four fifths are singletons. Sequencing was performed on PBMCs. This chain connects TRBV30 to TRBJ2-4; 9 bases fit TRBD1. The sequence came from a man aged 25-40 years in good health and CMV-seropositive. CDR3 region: CAWSGTGDIQYF. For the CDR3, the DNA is TGTGCCTGGAGTGGGACAGGGGACATTCAGTACTTC.